The clone carrying this T cell receptor beta chain was observed a few times. The data derive from a study of shared clonotypes between healthy human individuals. The CDR3 contains 15 residues. From germline, CDR1 is SGHDN and CDR2 FVKESK. V dropped 5 bases and J dropped 3 bases, with 16 bases sitting between them. Sequencing used immunoSEQ multiplex PCR; TCRdb keeps in-frame clones, though not all of them. Of 2.3 million or so clones in the sample, more than 80% were seen once. Material for sequencing was naive CD4+ T cells from PBMCs. Subset meaning: CD45RA+ positively selected. The sequence derives from a man aged 18 to 30 in good health. Some clones in this sample may be carry-over from other donors' samples. The chain joins TRBV14 to TRBJ1-1; D possibly corresponds to TRBD1 (5 bases). The CDR3 nucleotides are TGTGCCAGCAGCATAAACGGGCAGGGCGACACTGAAGCTTTCTTT. It translates to CASSINGQGDTEAFF.